The 26 T cell receptor beta chains below all came from one sample that was sequenced in a study of cytomegalovirus exposure and HLA in healthy donors. TCRdb's table, derived via immunoSEQ multiplex PCR, lists solely in-frame clones and lacks some. This sample yields about 130,000 clones, of which 89% are seen a single time; about 8.2% belongs to the top ten. Sequenced input: PBMCs. The origin of the receptors is a woman under 30 in good health and CMV-seropositive.

This sequence joins TRBV7-9 and TRBJ2-2; the D gene is possibly TRBD1 (6 bases). This CDR3 is built from 16 residues. V was shortened by 6 bases and J by 2 bases, with 16 bases between the two germline ends. The germline V gene has CDR1 SEHNR and CDR2 FQNEAQ (reference sequence). This CDR3 is CASRDDRPTNTGELFF. CDR3 bases: TGTGCCAGCAGGGATGACAGGCCTACTAACACCGGGGAGCTGTTTTTT.

The CDR3 coding sequence is TGTGCCAGTAGTATCCCCGGACAGGGGGCTGGCTATGGCTACACCTTC. Translating it yields CASSIPGQGAGYGYTF. This rearrangement joins TRBV19 to TRBJ1-2; 11 bases agree with TRBD1. The CDR3 is 16 residues long. Germline V gene data show CDR1 as LNHDA and CDR2 as SQIVND (reference sequence). J lost 4 bases, V lost 3 bases, and 7 bases had no gene match.

The rearrangement uses TRBV4-1 and TRBJ1-2; 7 nucleotides match TRBD1. The CDR3 has 16 amino acids. Trimming took 2 bases from V and 2 from J; bases not matched to a gene: 8. CDR1 and CDR2 (germline): MGHRA, YSYEKL. The CDR3 here is CASSQIGQATNYGYTF. CDR3 DNA: TGCGCCAGCAGCCAAATAGGACAGGCAACAAACTATGGCTACACCTTC.

This rearrangement joins TRBV28 to TRBJ1-2; TRBD1 matches at 10 bases. Germline assignment: CDR1 MDHEN and CDR2 SYDVKM. The V gene end was trimmed by 3 bases and the J gene end by 7 bases; junction bases not matched to a gene: 8. The CDR3 runs 15 residues. The CDR3 is CASSFRDRGRCGYTF. The CDR3 region has the DNA TGTGCCAGCAGTTTTCGGGACAGGGGACGGTGTGGCTACACCTTC.

The chain recombines TRBV30 with TRBJ1-4; no definite D call. The germline V and J ends were trimmed by 3 bases and 0 bases, with 8 bases remaining between them. The CDR3 has 14 residues. Germline V lookup: CDR1 GTSNPN, CDR2 SVGIG (reference sequence). The CDR3: CAWRQLSTNEKLFF. For the CDR3, the DNA is TGTGCCTGGAGACAGCTATCAACTAATGAAAAACTGTTTTTT.

With respect to this clone: It is unclear where the CDR3 begins or ends on the DNA, so no DNA is shown, and the CDR3 is as TCRdb lists it. This chain uses TRBV9 with TRBJ2-3; TRBD2 is taken as the D call from the table, unchecked against the DNA. The germline gives CDR1 SGDLS, CDR2 YYNGEE. The CDR3 spans 18 amino acids, including both terminal residues. The CDR3 reads CASSHPLWERGEADTQYF.

The chain uses TRBV6-6 and TRBJ2-2; 14 bases agree with TRBD2. Germline CDR1 MNHNY, CDR2 SVGAGI (reference sequence). The length of the CDR3 is 16 residues. V gave up 10 bases and J gave up 7 bases; unmatched junction bases: 11. The CDR3 sequence is CAIQTSGGGGGGELFF. CDR3 DNA: TGTGCCATCCAGACTAGCGGGGGGGGAGGTGGCGGGGAGCTGTTTTTT.

The V and J genes are TRBV4-2 and TRBJ2-2; no reliable D call. V lost 0 bases and J 7 bases, leaving 9 bases between the germline ends. Germline V gene lookup returns CDR1 LGHNA and CDR2 YNFKEQ. The CDR3 loop spans 14 amino acids. The CDR3 region has the DNA TGTGCCAGCAGCCAAGAAAGAAACGGCGGGGAGCTGTTTTTT. Protein: CASSQERNGGELFF.

The chain recombines TRBV30 with TRBJ2-3; 9 bases map to TRBD2. Germline V CDR1 and CDR2: GTSNPN, SVGIG (reference sequence). The CDR3 runs to 13 residues. V dropped 8 bases and J dropped 0; count of bases not matched to a gene: 3. The CDR3 reads CAGTSGSTDTQYF. The CDR3 DNA is TGTGCCGGAACTAGCGGGAGCACAGATACGCAGTATTTT.

J is TRBJ2-7 and V is TRBV27; TRBD2 might be the D (6 bases). From germline, CDR1 is MNHEY and CDR2 SMNVEV (reference sequence). With 3 bases removed from V and 4 bases from J, the gap between germline ends came to 16 bases. The length of the CDR3 is 15 residues. The CDR3, as DNA: TGTGCCAGCAGTTTCAACGGGGGATCTTTGTACGAGCAGTACTTC. Residues: CASSFNGGSLYEQYF.

This sequence joins TRBV6-1 and TRBJ2-7, with TRBD2 matching over 7 bases. Germline-derived CDR1 and CDR2 are MNHNS and SASEGT. Trimming at V came to 6 bases and at J to 2 bases, leaving 10 bases not matched to a gene. CDR3 length equals 15 residues. This CDR3 reads CASSAAGLGAYEQYF. The DNA for the CDR3 is TGTGCCAGCAGCGCGGCCGGACTAGGGGCCTACGAGCAGTACTTC.

The sample holds one count of this clone. This chain uses TRBV19 with TRBJ2-5; 10 bases match TRBD2. V lost 2 bases, J lost 1 base, and 4 bases stayed unmatched. The CDR3 is 16 amino acids. Looked up from germline, CDR1 is LNHDA and CDR2 is SQIVND (reference sequence). This CDR3 is CASSIMSSGGQETQYF. CDR3 nucleotides: TGTGCCAGTAGTATAATGTCTAGCGGGGGCCAAGAGACCCAGTACTTC. Together with reference TRBV19 and TRBJ2-5, the CDR3 gives the full variable domain: DGGITQSPKYLFRKEGQNVTLSCEQNLNHDAMYWYRQDPGQGLRLIYYSQIVNDFQKGDIAEGYSVSREKKESFPLTVTSAQKNPTAFYLCASSIMSSGGQETQYFGPGTRLLVL.

This chain uses TRBV10-3 with TRBJ1-2; D ambiguous. The CDR3 length is 15 residues. With 3 bases removed from V and 6 bases from J, the gap between germline ends came to 17 bases. Germline V gene data show CDR1 as ENHRY and CDR2 as SYGVKD. The CDR3 protein is CAISERGMVGDGYTF. CDR3 nucleotide sequence: TGTGCCATCAGTGAACGAGGCATGGTCGGCGATGGCTACACCTTC.

The V call is TRBV2, the J call TRBJ1-2; the match to TRBD1 covers 8 bases. V dropped 8 bases and J dropped 8; count of bases not matched to a gene: 10. Germline CDR1 and CDR2: SNHLY and FYNNEI. The CDR3 length is 13 residues. The CDR3: CASGQGAKGGYTF. CDR3 nucleotides: TGTGCCAGCGGACAGGGCGCTAAAGGGGGCTACACCTTC.

The V call is TRBV6-6, the J call TRBJ2-5; D may be TRBD1 (6 bases). This CDR3 has 13 residues. Per germline, CDR1 MNHNY and CDR2 SVGAGI (reference sequence). Trimming left V 6 bases short and J 6 bases short, with 14 bases between. CDR3: CASRDPGEQTQYF. CDR3 DNA: TGTGCCAGCAGGGACCCAGGGGAGCAGACCCAGTACTTC.

This clone occurred a few times. The CDR3 loop reads CASRAALAADTQYF. The CDR3 DNA reads TGTGCCAGCAGAGCAGCCTTAGCGGCAGATACGCAGTATTTT. The chain recombines TRBV6-1 with TRBJ2-3; a possible D gene is TRBD2 (6 bases). The CDR3 has 14 amino acids. Germline V gene lookup returns CDR1 MNHNS and CDR2 SASEGT. V gave up 6 bases and J gave up 4 bases, with 14 bases separating them.

V is TRBV7-2 and J is TRBJ2-7; the D gene is possibly TRBD1 (5 bases). CDR1 is SGHTA, CDR2 FQGNSA, per germline. The CDR3 has 13 residues. V was pared by 2 bases and J by 1 base, with 6 bases between. The CDR3 sequence: CASSLSGSYEQYF. The CDR3 DNA follows: TGTGCCAGCAGCTTATCAGGGTCCTACGAGCAGTACTTC.

This clone was recorded once. This chain connects TRBV5-1 to TRBJ2-5; TRBD2 aligns across 12 bases. The J segment lost 1 base and the V segment lost 7 bases, leaving 5 bases of the junction unmatched. The germline V gene encodes CDR1 SGHRS and CDR2 YFSETQ. The CDR3 spans 15 residues. The CDR3 coding sequence is TGCGCCAGCGGAGGACTAGCGGGGTCCCAAGAGACCCAGTACTTC. As protein: CASGGLAGSQETQYF. Drawing the rest from reference TRBV5-1 and TRBJ2-5, the complete variable domain is KAGVTQTPRYLIKTRGQQVTLSCSPISGHRSVSWYQQTPGQGLQFLFEYFSETQRNKGNFPGRFSGRQFSNSRSEMNVSTLELGDSALYLCASGGLAGSQETQYFGPGTRLLVL.

CDR3 coding DNA: TGTGCCAGCAGCGTGGGGGGGAACTCTGGAAACACCATATATTTT. Translated: CASSVGGNSGNTIYF. The chain links TRBV9 to TRBJ1-3; D is possibly TRBD1 (5 bases). This CDR3 is 15 amino acids long. CDR1 is SGDLS and CDR2 is YYNGEE in the germline V gene. Trimming left V 2 bases short and J 0 bases short, with 9 bases between.

The V call is TRBV18, the J call TRBJ1-4; a possible D gene is TRBD1 (6 bases). Trimming removed 2 bases at V and 0 bases at J, with 10 bases between. This CDR3 is 16 amino acids long. Looked up from germline, CDR1 is KGHSH and CDR2 is LQKENI. The CDR3 sequence is CASSPGRGPTNEKLFF. CDR3 in DNA: TGTGCCAGCTCACCAGGCAGGGGTCCAACTAATGAAAAACTGTTTTTT.

The chain combines TRBV27 with TRBJ2-7; 13 nucleotides match TRBD2. V lost 9 bases, J lost 0 bases, and 11 bases stayed unmatched. In germline, CDR1 is MNHEY, CDR2 SMNVEV (reference sequence). The CDR3 is 17 residues long. Here the CDR3 reads CASRLAGGPFSSYEQYF. The CDR3 nucleotides are TGTGCCAGTAGACTAGCGGGGGGTCCTTTCAGCTCCTACGAGCAGTACTTC.

This chain connects TRBV25-1 to TRBJ1-4; the D gene is possibly TRBD1 (6 bases). Trimming took off 2 bases at V and 2 bases at J, with 12 bases between the two ends. From germline, CDR1 is MGHDK and CDR2 SYGVNS. The CDR3 length is 16 residues. CDR3 in amino acids: CASSEAAGETNEKLFF. CDR3 nucleotide sequence: TGTGCCAGCAGTGAAGCCGCAGGGGAGACTAATGAAAAACTGTTTTTT.

This rearrangement joins TRBV7-9 to TRBJ1-1, with D hard to call. Germline assignment: CDR1 SEHNR and CDR2 FQNEAQ (reference sequence). The CDR3 extends over 13 amino acids. Trimming removed 2 bases at V and 8 bases at J, with 12 bases between. The CDR3 DNA is TGTGCCAGCAGCTTAAGCCCCGGAGGGGAAGCTTTCTTT. Translated, it gives CASSLSPGGEAFF. Variable domain in full (rest from reference TRBV7-9 and TRBJ1-1): DTGVSQNPRHKITKRGQNVTFRCDPISEHNRLYWYRQTLGQGPEFLTYFQNEAQLEKSRLLSDRFSAERPKGSFSTLEIQRTEQGDSAMYLCASSLSPGGEAFFGQGTRLTVV.

The chain couples TRBV30 to TRBJ2-3; TRBD2 matches 7 bases. J lost 5 bases, V lost 1 base, and 12 bases had no gene match. The CDR3 is 16 residues long. Germline-derived CDR1 and CDR2 are GTSNPN and SVGIG (reference sequence). The CDR3 sequence is CAWSDAGLADIDTQYF. In DNA form, the CDR3 reads TGTGCCTGGAGTGACGCTGGGCTAGCGGACATAGATACGCAGTATTTT.

This clone appeared a single time. The chain recombines TRBV28 with TRBJ2-7; TRBD1 matches 9 bases. Germline assignment: CDR1 MDHEN and CDR2 SYDVKM. The CDR3 covers 16 residues. After removal of 6 bases from V and 6 bases from J, the junction contained 15 bases not matched to a gene. As DNA, the CDR3 is TGTGCCAGCAGAACGGACAGGGGCCGTCACCCGTCCGAGCAGTACTTC. Translating gives CASRTDRGRHPSEQYF.

This clone occurred once. The V call is TRBV11-3, the J call TRBJ1-1; D not certain. The germline V gene has CDR1 SGHNT and CDR2 YENEEA. The germline V and J ends were trimmed by 1 base and 2 bases, with 8 bases remaining between them. This CDR3 has 14 residues. The CDR3 loop reads CASSLAGRNTEAFF. The DNA for the CDR3 is TGTGCCAGCAGCTTAGCGGGGAGAAACACTGAAGCTTTCTTT.